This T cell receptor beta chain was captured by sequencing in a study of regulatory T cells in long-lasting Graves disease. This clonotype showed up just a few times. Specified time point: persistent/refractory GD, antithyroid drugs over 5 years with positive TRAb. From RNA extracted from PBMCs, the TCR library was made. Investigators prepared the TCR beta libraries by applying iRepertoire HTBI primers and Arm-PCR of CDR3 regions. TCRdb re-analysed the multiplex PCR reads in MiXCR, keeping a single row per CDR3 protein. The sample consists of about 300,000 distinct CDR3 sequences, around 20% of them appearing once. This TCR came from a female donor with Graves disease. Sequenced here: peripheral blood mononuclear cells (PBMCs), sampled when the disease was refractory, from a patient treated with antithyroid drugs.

Here the CDR3 reads CASSQDVSHSYEQYF. In DNA, the CDR3 is TGTGCCAGCAGCCAAGATGTAAGCCATTCCTACGAGCAGTACTTC. This chain links TRBV4-2 with TRBJ2-7, with D unclear. V gave up 0 bases and J gave up 1 base, with 10 bases separating them. Germline loops: CDR1 LGHNA, CDR2 YNFKEQ. The CDR3 contains 15 residues.